This TCR beta chain is from a study of spatial heterogeneity in lung cancer. On the study more broadly: The study consistently detected more beta-chain than alpha-chain sequences. Study results and caveats: Ubiquitous expanded tumor TCRs showed up in blood more at resection than follow-up.

The ends were cut back, 6 bases at V and 2 bases at J, with 10 bases in the middle. This CDR3 contains 13 residues. Per the germline V gene, CDR1 is MNHEY and CDR2 is SVGEGT. TCR cDNA molecules each had a unique molecular identifier. TCRdb reprocessed the 5' RACE reads via MiXCR and lists one record per CDR3 protein. The sample holds 45,000 to 55,000 distinct CDR3 sequences, roughly 5.7% seen once. This sample's time point: sample taken at primary tumor resection. The input material, whole RNA from tumor, nontumor lung or frozen PBMC, was sequenced unsorted. The donors were about 67 patients with non-small cell lung cancer that was early-stage and untreated. In its sample, this clonotype was seen a few times. Its target is unknown.

The sequences come from PBMCs, collected at surgery. This TCR was recovered from a male donor with early-stage non-small cell lung cancer. J is TRBJ1-2 and V is TRBV6-2 or TRBV6-3; D not certain. CDR3 coding DNA: TGTGCCAGCAGCTTCGACGGGAACTATGGCTACACCTTC. It codes for CASSFDGNYGYTF.